Following are 29 T cell receptor beta chains from one sample sequenced in a study of blood T cell repertoires in COVID-19. The data were produced by immunoSEQ multiplex PCR, yet TCRdb's version contains in-frame clones alone and is incomplete. The table lists around 100,000 clones, approximately 87% of them singletons. The sequenced material came from peripheral blood. These receptors were obtained from a woman between 25 and 40 years old with acute or convalescent COVID-19.

The CDR3: CASRTDRTYGYTF. CDR3 bases: TGTGCCAGCAGGACCGACAGAACCTATGGCTACACCTTC. The genes are TRBV27 and TRBJ1-2, with a possible D match to TRBD1 (5 bases). The CDR3 runs to 13 residues. Trimming removed 6 bases at V and 4 bases at J, with 12 bases between. Germline V gene lookup returns CDR1 MNHEY and CDR2 SMNVEV (reference sequence).

This chain connects TRBV27 to TRBJ1-3; D unclear. Germline V gene lookup returns CDR1 MNHEY and CDR2 SMNVEV (reference sequence). This CDR3 has 15 amino acids. The V end was cut by 4 bases, the J end by 4 bases, with 14 bases between. The CDR3: CASSSTSAGGNTIYF. The CDR3 DNA reads as TGTGCCAGCAGTTCGACGTCAGCGGGGGGAAACACCATATATTTT.

The CDR3 loop reads CASSLSGGNQPQHF. The CDR3 DNA sequence: TGTGCCAGCAGCTTATCAGGGGGGAATCAGCCCCAGCATTTT. The chain uses TRBV7-8 and TRBJ1-5, with 7 bases lining up with TRBD1. This CDR3 is built from 14 residues. V lost 2 bases, J lost 4 bases, and 2 bases stayed unmatched. Per the germline V gene, CDR1 is SGHVS and CDR2 is FQNEAQ.

The chain carries TRBV4-1 and TRBJ2-2; 7 nucleotides align to TRBD1. The CDR3 extends over 16 amino acids. Germline CDR1 and CDR2: MGHRA and YSYEKL. The V segment lost 0 bases and the J segment 5 bases; nucleotides outside the gene matches: 6. CDR3 in DNA: TGCGCCAGCAGCCAAGATTCAGGGGGTAAAACCGGGGAGCTGTTTTTT. Encoded protein: CASSQDSGGKTGELFF.

The V gene is TRBV5-1, the J gene TRBJ2-7, with 8 bases aligning to TRBD1. V dropped 5 bases and J dropped 4; count of bases not matched to a gene: 5. Germline-derived CDR1 and CDR2 are SGHRS and YFSETQ. The CDR3 has 13 amino acids. The CDR3 DNA is TGCGCCAGCAGATGGACAGGGACGTACGAGCAGTACTTC. It specifies CASRWTGTYEQYF.

The rearrangement joins TRBV5-4 to TRBJ1-2; tentatively, D is TRBD1 (6 bases). This CDR3 has 17 amino acids. Trimming took off 2 bases at V and 0 bases at J, with 17 bases between the two ends. Per the germline V gene, CDR1 is SGHNT and CDR2 is YYREEE (reference sequence). For the CDR3, the DNA is TGTGCCAGCAGCTTAGGTTCAGGGGTCGGGGCTAACTATGGCTACACCTTC. Its translation is CASSLGSGVGANYGYTF.

The chain employs TRBV2 and TRBJ2-7; TRBD1 is a possible D gene (6 bases). Germline-derived CDR1 and CDR2 are SNHLY and FYNNEI. The V and J ends lost 3 bases and 0 bases respectively, with 6 bases between them. CDR3 length: 13 amino acids. The CDR3 sequence is CASSEGHSYEQYF. CDR3 DNA: TGTGCCAGCAGTGAGGGACACTCCTACGAGCAGTACTTC.

CDR3 loop: CASSFKVLAGGIADTQYF. The CDR3 coding sequence is TGCGCCAGCAGCTTTAAGGTTCTAGCGGGGGGGATCGCAGATACGCAGTATTTT. The V gene is TRBV5-1, the J gene TRBJ2-3, with 12 positions matching TRBD2. This CDR3 has 18 residues. Germline CDR1 reads SGHRS; CDR2 reads YFSETQ. Losses at the gene ends were 2 bases for V and 4 bases for J; bases not matched to a gene: 11. The full variable domain, rest sourced from reference TRBV5-1 and TRBJ2-3, is KAGVTQTPRYLIKTRGQQVTLSCSPISGHRSVSWYQQTPGQGLQFLFEYFSETQRNKGNFPGRFSGRQFSNSRSEMNVSTLELGDSALYLCASSFKVLAGGIADTQYFGPGTRLTVL.

The rearrangement links TRBV7-9 to TRBJ2-6; no firm D call. From germline, CDR1 is SEHNR and CDR2 FQNEAQ (reference sequence). The V end was cut by 4 bases, the J end by 4 bases, with 5 bases between. The CDR3 is made up of 13 amino acids. This chain's CDR3 is CASSSPGANVLTF. In DNA form, the CDR3 reads TGTGCCAGCAGCTCCCCAGGGGCCAACGTCCTGACTTTC.

The chain uses TRBV29-1 and TRBJ1-1; 7 bases map to TRBD1. V lost 8 bases to trimming and J lost 1 base; unmatched junction nucleotides: 4. This CDR3 is 12 amino acids long. CDR1 and CDR2 (germline): SQVTM, ANQGSEA. The CDR3 loop reads CSFRTGNTEAFF. The CDR3 DNA reads as TGCAGCTTTCGGACAGGGAACACTGAAGCTTTCTTT. The whole variable domain, filled in from reference TRBV29-1 and TRBJ1-1, reads SAVISQKPSRDICQRGTSLTIQCQVDSQVTMMFWYRQQPGQSLTLIATANQGSEATYESGFVIDKFPISRPNLTFSTLTVSNMSPEDSSIYLCSFRTGNTEAFFGQGTRLTVV.

The genes are TRBV28 and TRBJ2-7; maybe TRBD2 (5 bases). Germline V gene lookup returns CDR1 MDHEN and CDR2 SYDVKM. With 5 bases removed from V and 1 base from J, the gap between germline ends came to 12 bases. The length of the CDR3 is 14 residues. CDR3 protein: CASSGGGESYEQYF. The DNA for the CDR3 is TGTGCCAGCAGTGGAGGCGGTGAATCCTACGAGCAGTACTTC.

The rearrangement joins TRBV11-2 to TRBJ2-2; D call uncertain. The CDR3 consists of 13 residues. Germline CDR1 is SGHAT and CDR2 is FQNNGV. V lost 5 bases and J lost 7, with 11 bases in between. The CDR3 DNA sequence: TGTGCCAGCAGCCCCCGCCAGGACGGGGAGCTGTTTTTT. As protein: CASSPRQDGELFF.

The rearrangement links TRBV27 to TRBJ1-5; 7 bases agree with TRBD1. Trimming took 6 bases from V and 2 from J; bases not matched to a gene: 4. CDR3 length: 14 amino acids. The germline V gene encodes CDR1 MNHEY and CDR2 SMNVEV (reference sequence). Here the CDR3 reads CASSDDRGNQPQHF. CDR3 in DNA: TGTGCCAGCAGCGATGACAGGGGCAATCAGCCCCAGCATTTT.

The chain joins TRBV7-2 to TRBJ2-7; 12 bases align to TRBD2. The V and J ends lost 2 bases and 6 bases, in that order; junction bases with no gene match: 17. This CDR3 is built from 19 residues. Per germline, CDR1 SGHTA and CDR2 FQGNSA. CDR3 residues: CASSLLEASGGAFLVEQYF. The CDR3 DNA follows: TGTGCCAGCAGCTTATTGGAGGCTAGCGGGGGGGCATTTCTTGTCGAGCAGTACTTC.

The chain combines TRBV30 with TRBJ1-3; no firm D call. V gave up 2 bases and J gave up 7 bases, with 9 bases separating them. Per germline, CDR1 GTSNPN and CDR2 SVGIG (reference sequence). This CDR3 spans 12 amino acids. The CDR3 here is CAWSFGGNTIYF. Written as DNA, the CDR3 is TGTGCCTGGAGTTTTGGAGGGAACACCATATATTTT.

The chain has TRBV7-9 and TRBJ1-3; D remains unclear. CDR1 and CDR2 from the germline V gene are SEHNR and FQNEAQ (reference sequence). This CDR3 is 17 amino acids long. V was clipped by 5 bases and J by 0 bases, with 17 bases between them. Here the CDR3 DNA reads TGTGCCAGCAGCGCCCCGGAAGTTGCTAGCTCTGGAAACACCATATATTTT. Its protein product is CASSAPEVASSGNTIYF. The full variable domain, rest sourced from reference TRBV7-9 and TRBJ1-3, is DTGVSQNPRHKITKRGQNVTFRCDPISEHNRLYWYRQTLGQGPEFLTYFQNEAQLEKSRLLSDRFSAERPKGSFSTLEIQRTEQGDSAMYLCASSAPEVASSGNTIYFGEGSWLTVV.

This sequence joins TRBV5-1 and TRBJ2-2; 13 nucleotides line up with TRBD2. Per germline, CDR1 SGHRS and CDR2 YFSETQ. V shed 4 bases and J 0 bases; nucleotides not matched to a gene: 3. CDR3 size: 17 residues. As DNA, the CDR3 is TGCGCCAGCAGCCCTGGGACTAGCGGGGCGAACACCGGGGAGCTGTTTTTT. Protein product: CASSPGTSGANTGELFF.

The chain links TRBV27 to TRBJ2-3; D perhaps matches TRBD2 (5 bases). The CDR3 totals 17 residues. Germline CDR1 and CDR2: MNHEY and SMNVEV (reference sequence). V lost 5 bases and J 6 bases, leaving 24 bases between the germline ends. Here the CDR3 reads CASSPAIGAAPGDTQYF. The DNA for the CDR3 is TGTGCCAGCAGTCCGGCAATAGGAGCGGCCCCGGGGGATACGCAGTATTTT.

The rearrangement uses TRBV6-5 and TRBJ2-1, with D hard to call. From germline, CDR1 is MNHEY and CDR2 SVGAGI. Trimming cost V 6 bases and J 5 bases, with 8 bases left between them. This CDR3 is built from 12 residues. The CDR3 region has the DNA TGTGCCAGCAGCAACTACGACAATGAGCAGTTCTTC. This encodes CASSNYDNEQFF.

The J gene is TRBJ1-2, the V gene TRBV3-1 (or the pseudogene TRBV3-2); D might be TRBD1 (6 bases). The CDR3 spans 14 residues. V shed 0 bases and J shed 4 bases, with 9 bases lying between them. Germline values: CDR1 LGHDT, CDR2 YNNKEL (reference sequence). This CDR3 is CASSQDTGSYGYTF. The CDR3 DNA follows: TGTGCCAGCAGCCAAGATACAGGGAGCTATGGCTACACCTTC.

The rearrangement uses TRBV5-6 and TRBJ1-5, with 8 bases aligning to TRBD1. V lost 2 bases, J lost 6 bases, and 4 bases stayed unmatched. The V gene's germline CDR1 is SGHDT and CDR2 YYEEEE. The CDR3 runs 14 residues. The CDR3 DNA is TGTGCCAGCAGCTTCGGGACAGGATCTCAGCCCCAGCATTTT. This sequence encodes CASSFGTGSQPQHF.

The chain has TRBV2 and TRBJ1-4; D perhaps matches TRBD1 (6 bases). V was clipped by 6 bases and J by 3 bases, with 14 bases between them. Germline V gene lookup returns CDR1 SNHLY and CDR2 FYNNEI. The CDR3 runs to 15 residues. CDR3 coding DNA: TGTGCCAGCAGGACGACAGGAGTGTCTAATGAAAAACTGTTTTTT. It encodes CASRTTGVSNEKLFF. The full variable domain, its missing parts supplied by reference TRBV2 and TRBJ1-4, is EPEVTQTPSHQVTQMGQEVILRCVPISNHLYFYWYRQILGQKVEFLVSFYNNEISEKSEIFDDQFSVERPDGSNFTLKIRSTKLEDSAMYFCASRTTGVSNEKLFFGSGTQLSVL.

The rearrangement joins TRBV10-1 to TRBJ2-7; 8 nucleotides match TRBD1. Per germline, CDR1 WNHNN and CDR2 SYGVQD (reference sequence). This CDR3 is 17 amino acids long. The ends lost 8 bases at V and 6 bases at J; junction bases unmatched: 21. The CDR3 reads CASLLLPGRGLGGEQYF. The DNA of the CDR3 is TGCGCCAGCCTCCTTCTTCCGGGCAGGGGGCTTGGAGGCGAGCAGTACTTC.

The chain employs TRBV12-3 or TRBV12-4 and TRBJ1-5; 8 nucleotides match TRBD1. V trimming: 6 bases; J trimming: 5 bases; junction bases outside the gene matches: 3. The CDR3 is 13 residues long. CDR3 in amino acids: CASRKTGDQPQHF. In DNA form, the CDR3 reads TGTGCCAGCAGAAAGACAGGGGATCAGCCCCAGCATTTT.

Only one count was recorded for this clone. The V and J genes are TRBV15 and TRBJ1-4; TRBD1 agrees at 8 bases. CDR1 is LNHNV, CDR2 YYDKDF, per germline (reference sequence). This CDR3 region has 14 residues. Trimming took 0 bases from V and 10 from J; bases not matched to a gene: 4. For the CDR3, the DNA is TGTGCCACCAGCAGAGATCAGGGGGCGGGAAAACTGTTTTTT. It is translated as CATSRDQGAGKLFF.

This clone appeared a single time. The chain employs TRBV27 and TRBJ1-2, with D perhaps matching TRBD1 (6 bases). Germline V CDR1 and CDR2: MNHEY, SMNVEV (reference sequence). Between the trimmed V and J ends, which lost 6 bases and 4 bases, there was a span of 18 bases. This CDR3 has 15 residues. CDR3 amino acids: CASRIPTGTGYGYTF. In nucleotides, the CDR3 is TGTGCCAGCAGGATTCCCACAGGGACCGGCTATGGCTACACCTTC.

The J gene is TRBJ2-1, the V gene TRBV5-1; D is unclear. From germline, CDR1 is SGHRS and CDR2 YFSETQ. The CDR3 covers 12 residues. The V end was cut by 3 bases, the J end by 7 bases, with 8 bases between. The chain's CDR3 is CASSSPQNEQFF. For the CDR3, the DNA is TGCGCCAGCAGCTCACCTCAGAATGAGCAGTTCTTC.

The chain uses TRBV3-1 (or the pseudogene TRBV3-2) and TRBJ2-3; no clear D. V was clipped by 3 bases and J by 8 bases, with 12 bases between them. The CDR3 has 13 amino acids. Looked up from germline, CDR1 is LGHDT and CDR2 is YNNKEL (reference sequence). CDR3 nucleotide sequence: TGTGCCAGCAGCCAGTTGGAGTCAAGTACGCAGTATTTT. It translates to CASSQLESSTQYF.

The chain combines TRBV7-9 with TRBJ1-4, with D perhaps TRBD1 (5 bases). Germline V lookup: CDR1 SEHNR, CDR2 FQNEAQ (reference sequence). CDR3 size: 15 residues. With 4 bases removed from V and 8 bases from J, the gap between germline ends came to 17 bases. The CDR3, as DNA: TGTGCCAGCAGCTCCCCCGGTAGGGGAGGGGAAAAACTGTTTTTT. Its translation: CASSSPGRGGEKLFF.